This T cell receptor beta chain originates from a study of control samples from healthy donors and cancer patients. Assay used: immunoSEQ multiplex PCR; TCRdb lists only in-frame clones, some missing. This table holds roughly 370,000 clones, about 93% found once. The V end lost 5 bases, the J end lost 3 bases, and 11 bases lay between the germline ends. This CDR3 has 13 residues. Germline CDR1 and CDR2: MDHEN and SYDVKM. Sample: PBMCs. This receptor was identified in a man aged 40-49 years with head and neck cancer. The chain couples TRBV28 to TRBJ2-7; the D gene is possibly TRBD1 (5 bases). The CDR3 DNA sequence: TGTGCCAGCAGTACGCAGGGCAGCTACGAGCAGTACTTC. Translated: CASSTQGSYEQYF.